What follows are 32 T cell receptor beta chains derived from one specimen sequenced in a study of Graves' ophthalmopathy and Graves' hyperthyroidism. From RNA, the CDR3 regions of TCR beta chains were amplified and sequenced. Following a first-round RT-PCR that used HTBI primers, a second-round multiplex PCR was carried out. Each CDR3 protein gets one entry after TCRdb re-called the multiplex PCR reads with MiXCR. The sample carries hundreds of thousands of distinct CDR3 sequences, 22% recorded once. Sequencing input: peripheral blood. The source is a woman in her late teens or twenties with stable Graves' hyperthyroidism. Some clones in this sample may be carry-over from other donors' samples.

This clonotype has at least ten counts. CDR3 nucleotide sequence: TGTGCCACGGGACAGGGCTACGAGCAGTACTTC. This gives the protein CATGQGYEQYF. This chain connects TRBV6-2 or TRBV6-3 to TRBJ2-7, with 9 bases matching TRBD1. Trimming removed 10 bases from V and 3 bases from J; junction bases left unmatched: 1. The CDR3 contains 11 residues. Germline V gene sequence: CDR1 MNHEY, CDR2 SVGEGT.

This clonotype was detected ten times or more. The chain couples TRBV20-1 to TRBJ1-6; unclear D gene. CDR3 length: 17 residues. Germline assignment: CDR1 DFQATT and CDR2 SNEGSKA (reference sequence). V shed 0 bases and J shed 1 base, with 13 bases lying between them. For the CDR3, the DNA is TGCAGTGCTAGAGACATGGGGAGAGGGTCCTATAATTCACCCCTCCACTTT. Residues: CSARDMGRGSYNSPLHF.

This clonotype showed up just a few times. The chain has TRBV3-1 and TRBJ2-5; D gene uncertain. V lost 1 base and J lost 2, with 8 bases in between. This CDR3 spans 14 amino acids. Germline V lookup: CDR1 LGHDT, CDR2 YNNKEL (reference sequence). CDR3: CASSQVPVQETQYF. The CDR3 nucleotides read TGTGCCAGCAGCCAAGTGCCGGTACAAGAGACCCAGTACTTC.

The V gene is TRBV12-3 or TRBV12-4, the J gene TRBJ2-2; D is perhaps TRBD1 (6 bases). The V gene lost 6 bases and the J gene lost 0 bases, with 17 bases spanning the gap. There are 17 residues in the CDR3. The CDR3 nucleotides read TGTGCCAGCAGCCATGAGGGGGTTTTCGCGAACACCGGGGAGCTGTTTTTT. Amino acids: CASSHEGVFANTGELFF.

This clonotype was counted a few times. In nucleotides, the CDR3 is TGTGCCAGTAGTATTTGGGCTTCTGGCAATCAGCCCCAGCATTTT. Residues: CASSIWASGNQPQHF. The V and J genes are TRBV19 and TRBJ1-5, with unresolved D. The V gene's germline CDR1 is LNHDA and CDR2 SQIVND (reference sequence). Trimming left V 3 bases short and J 2 bases short, with 11 bases between. This CDR3 spans 15 amino acids.

This clonotype was seen ten or more times. The chain is built from TRBV20-1 and TRBJ1-1, with D tentatively TRBD1 (6 bases). This CDR3 has 14 residues. Trimming removed 6 bases from V and 4 bases from J, with 18 bases in between. CDR1 is DFQATT, CDR2 SNEGSKA, per germline (reference sequence). The CDR3 DNA sequence: TGCAGTGCCCACCGCCCAGGGGCGACCACTGAAGCTTTCTTT. Translating gives CSAHRPGATTEAFF.

This clonotype was found many times. The V gene is TRBV25-1, the J gene TRBJ2-7, with D tentatively TRBD1 or TRBD2 (5 bases each). The CDR3 runs 16 residues. V lost 5 bases to trimming and J lost 4 bases, with 21 bases between them. Germline V gene sequence: CDR1 MGHDK, CDR2 SYGVNS. CDR3 region: CASSSRWGSGFYEQYF. For the CDR3, the DNA is TGTGCCAGCAGTTCCCGTTGGGGCTCGGGGTTTTACGAGCAGTACTTC.

This clonotype appeared many times. The J gene is TRBJ2-2, the V gene TRBV10-3, with 8 positions matching TRBD1. The CDR3 contains 14 residues. Germline values: CDR1 ENHRY, CDR2 SYGVKD. The V gene end was trimmed by 6 bases and the J gene end by 7 bases; junction bases not matched to a gene: 7. CDR3 in DNA: TGTGCCATCAGGGCGACAGGGGTGAGCGGGGAGCTGTTTTTT. It translates to CAIRATGVSGELFF.

In this sample, this clonotype turned up many times. The chain combines TRBV29-1 with TRBJ1-5; TRBD1 aligns across 9 bases. The length of the CDR3 is 14 residues. Losses at the gene ends were 5 bases for V and 6 bases for J; bases not matched to a gene: 8. Germline CDR1 and CDR2: SQVTM and ANQGSEA. The CDR3 spells CSVLDRGIGQPQHF. The CDR3 DNA follows: TGCAGCGTTCTCGACAGGGGGATTGGTCAGCCCCAGCATTTT.

This clonotype occurred a few times. This rearrangement joins TRBV3-1 to TRBJ1-1; 11 bases match TRBD1. This CDR3 is built from 15 residues. With 4 bases clipped from V and 5 bases from J, the junction kept 6 bases outside the gene matches. From germline, CDR1 is LGHDT and CDR2 YNNKEL (reference sequence). The CDR3 region is CASSRGQGARTEAFF. As DNA, the CDR3 is TGTGCCAGCAGCCGAGGACAGGGGGCGCGTACTGAAGCTTTCTTT. The full variable domain, rest sourced from reference TRBV3-1 and TRBJ1-1, is DTAVSQTPKYLVTQMGNDKSIKCEQNLGHDTMYWYKQDSKKFLKIMFSYNNKELIINETVPNRFSPKSPDKAHLNLHINSLELGDSAVYFCASSRGQGARTEAFFGQGTRLTVV.

In its sample, this clonotype was seen many times. This chain uses TRBV2 with TRBJ2-2; 9 bases are a match to TRBD1. The trim removed 5 bases at V and 4 bases at J, leaving 2 bases unmatched. The length of the CDR3 is 14 residues. CDR1 and CDR2 (germline): SNHLY, FYNNEI. CDR3: CASSPDRGTGELFF. The CDR3 region has the DNA TGTGCCAGCAGTCCGGACAGGGGCACCGGGGAGCTGTTTTTT.

The chain combines TRBV6-2 or TRBV6-3 with TRBJ2-7, with 13 bases identical to TRBD2. Germline V gene lookup returns CDR1 MNHEY and CDR2 SVGEGT. V lost 6 bases, J lost 2 bases, and 13 bases stayed unmatched. CDR3 length: 18 amino acids. Here the CDR3 DNA reads TGTGCCAGCAGCCCGGTCGGACTAGCGGGAGAGGGGACCTACGAGCAGTACTTC. Encoded protein: CASSPVGLAGEGTYEQYF.

The chain links TRBV6-1 to TRBJ1-1; maybe TRBD1 (5 bases). The germline V gene encodes CDR1 MNHNS and CDR2 SASEGT. The CDR3 is made up of 15 amino acids. Trimming removed 2 bases at V and 0 bases at J, with 10 bases between. This chain's CDR3 is CASSEFGGMNTEAFF. The CDR3 DNA sequence: TGTGCCAGCAGTGAATTCGGGGGAATGAACACTGAAGCTTTCTTT.

This clonotype was observed many times. V gene TRBV6-1 combines with J gene TRBJ2-7; the D gene could be TRBD1 or TRBD2 (5 bases each). The V gene's germline CDR1 is MNHNS and CDR2 SASEGT. CDR3 length: 12 residues. Trimming removed 10 bases from V and 0 bases from J, with 10 bases in between. The chain's CDR3 is CATRENSYEQYF. The CDR3 nucleotides read TGTGCCACCAGGGAGAACTCCTACGAGCAGTACTTC.

This clonotype was counted at least ten times. The J gene is TRBJ2-2, the V gene TRBV19; no clear D. Trimming left V 5 bases short and J 3 bases short, with 4 bases between. This CDR3 contains 12 residues. Per the germline V gene, CDR1 is LNHDA and CDR2 is SQIVND (reference sequence). The chain's CDR3 is CASSFHTGELFF. CDR3 nucleotide sequence: TGTGCCAGTAGTTTCCACACCGGGGAGCTGTTTTTT.

The sample holds many counts of this clonotype. This chain joins TRBV7-9 and TRBJ2-5; TRBD1 or TRBD2 may be the D gene (5 bases each). This CDR3 contains 16 residues. Trimming removed 1 base from V and 1 base from J, with 13 bases in between. Germline CDR1 is SEHNR and CDR2 is FQNEAQ (reference sequence). The CDR3 sequence: CASSLGQTAAQETQYF. Written as DNA, the CDR3 is TGTGCCAGCAGCTTAGGCCAGACAGCGGCCCAAGAGACCCAGTACTTC.

The chain couples TRBV5-1 to TRBJ1-1; D is perhaps TRBD1 (5 bases). The germline V gene has CDR1 SGHRS and CDR2 YFSETQ. This CDR3 is 14 amino acids long. Trimming cost V 6 bases and J 2 bases, with 14 bases left between them. The CDR3 loop reads CASNRGGGNTEAFF. The CDR3 DNA is TGCGCCAGCAACCGGGGGGGAGGAAACACTGAAGCTTTCTTT.

This clonotype was detected ten times or more. The rearrangement links TRBV27 to TRBJ2-7, with 12 bases fitting TRBD2. This CDR3 comprises 15 residues. The J segment lost 5 bases and the V segment lost 5 bases, leaving 7 bases of the junction unmatched. Germline-derived CDR1 and CDR2 are MNHEY and SMNVEV (reference sequence). CDR3 protein: CASSMTSGSFHEQYF. CDR3 coding DNA: TGTGCCAGCAGTATGACTAGCGGGAGTTTTCACGAGCAGTACTTC.

This clonotype was detected ten times or more. The rearrangement uses TRBV24-1 and TRBJ2-6; weak D call: TRBD1 (5 bases). CDR3 size: 16 residues. Germline values: CDR1 KGHDR, CDR2 SFDVKD. V was trimmed by 3 bases and J by 2 bases, leaving 10 bases between them. CDR3 coding DNA: TGTGCCACCAGTGATCCCCGACAGCCTGGGGCCAACGTCCTGACTTTC. Its protein product is CATSDPRQPGANVLTF.

This clonotype was seen many times. The chain joins TRBV19 to TRBJ2-7, with D possibly being TRBD1 (6 bases). Germline values: CDR1 LNHDA, CDR2 SQIVND (reference sequence). The CDR3 runs 12 residues. Trimming stripped 8 bases from V and 2 bases from J, with 10 bases between. The CDR3 reads CASLSGAYEQYF. The CDR3 DNA reads as TGTGCCAGTCTTTCAGGGGCCTACGAGCAGTACTTC.

In this sample, this clonotype turned up many times. V usage is TRBV9 and J usage is TRBJ1-1; possibly TRBD1 for D (6 bases). CDR3 size: 15 residues. The germline V gene encodes CDR1 SGDLS and CDR2 YYNGEE. With 0 bases removed from V and 3 bases from J, the gap between germline ends came to 12 bases. DNA for the CDR3: TGTGCCAGCAGCGTAGGAGGGGGGTGGGACACTGAAGCTTTCTTT. Protein product: CASSVGGGWDTEAFF. The full variable domain, its missing parts supplied by reference TRBV9 and TRBJ1-1, is DSGVTQTPKHLITATGQRVTLRCSPRSGDLSVYWYQQSLDQGLQFLIQYYNGEERAKGNILERFSAQQFPDLHSELNLSSLELGDSALYFCASSVGGGWDTEAFFGQGTRLTVV.

This chain links TRBV3-1 with TRBJ1-1; tentatively, D is TRBD1 (5 bases). Trimming cost V 3 bases and J 7 bases, with 12 bases left between them. Per germline, CDR1 LGHDT and CDR2 YNNKEL (reference sequence). This CDR3 has 13 amino acids. The CDR3 DNA follows: TGTGCCAGCAGCCAGCCCGGACACCATGAAGCTTTCTTT. It specifies CASSQPGHHEAFF.

Points on this clonotype: Its ends do not fully match the called genes, so a read error is possible. The rearrangement joins TRBV20-1 to TRBJ2-6; D is ambiguous. Germline V gives CDR1 DFQATT, CDR2 SNEGSKA (reference sequence). The CDR3 is 16 amino acids. The CDR3 loop is CSAPQPLNSGVNVLTF. CDR3 sequence (DNA): TGCAGTGCCCCCCAGCCTCTAAATTCTGGGGTCAACGTCCTGACTTTC.

This clonotype was picked up many times. This chain joins TRBV20-1 and TRBJ1-5; 8 nucleotides agree with TRBD1. The CDR3 loop spans 16 amino acids. The trim removed 5 bases at V and 0 bases at J, leaving 9 bases unmatched. Germline values: CDR1 DFQATT, CDR2 SNEGSKA (reference sequence). The CDR3 coding sequence is TGCAGTGCTTTCGCCGGGACAGGAGTTAGCAATCAGCCCCAGCATTTT. Translating gives CSAFAGTGVSNQPQHF.

This clonotype appeared many times. The V and J genes are TRBV6-5 and TRBJ2-7; D tentatively reads TRBD1 or TRBD2 (7 bases each). Germline CDR1 and CDR2: MNHEY and SVGAGI. The CDR3 is 15 residues long. Trimming took 0 bases from V and 2 from J, leaving 11 bases between them. CDR3 DNA: TGTGCCAGCAGTTACTCGCGGGGGACAGCCTACGAGCAGTACTTC. Its protein product is CASSYSRGTAYEQYF.

This clonotype was seen ten or more times. This chain joins TRBV5-5 and TRBJ1-6; no definite D call. This CDR3 has 14 amino acids. V was shortened by 0 bases and J by 7 bases, with 8 bases between the two germline ends. CDR1 is SGHKS, CDR2 YYEKEE, per germline (reference sequence). The CDR3 spells CASSLVGPNSPLHF. The CDR3 DNA reads TGTGCCAGCAGCTTGGTAGGACCAAATTCACCCCTCCACTTT.

This clonotype has a single count. The chain uses TRBV27 and TRBJ2-7; 9 positions match TRBD1. From germline, CDR1 is MNHEY and CDR2 SMNVEV (reference sequence). V gave up 6 bases and J gave up 6 bases; unmatched junction bases: 6. The CDR3 length is 13 residues. CDR3 coding DNA: TGTGCCAGCAGCCTCCGGGACAGGGTCGAGCAGTACTTC. It specifies CASSLRDRVEQYF.

This clonotype has at least ten counts. The V and J genes are TRBV11-2 and TRBJ2-4, with D maybe TRBD2 (5 bases). Trimming cost V 1 base and J 1 base, with 17 bases left between them. CDR3 length: 18 amino acids. Germline CDR1 is SGHAT and CDR2 is FQNNGV. CDR3 protein: CASSLVWGPPGAKNIQYF. CDR3 DNA: TGTGCCAGCAGCTTAGTGTGGGGTCCACCGGGGGCCAAAAACATTCAGTACTTC.

The genes are TRBV10-3 and TRBJ2-5, with TRBD2 matching over 8 bases. V lost 0 bases to trimming and J lost 2 bases; unmatched junction nucleotides: 2. CDR3 length: 15 residues. Germline values: CDR1 ENHRY, CDR2 SYGVKD. The CDR3 nucleotides read TGTGCCATCAGTGAGTCGGGACTAGTACAAGAGACCCAGTACTTC. Amino acids: CAISESGLVQETQYF.

The chain links TRBV29-1 to TRBJ2-2, with unresolved D. Germline V gives CDR1 SQVTM, CDR2 ANQGSEA. The germline V and J ends were trimmed by 6 bases and 3 bases, with 14 bases remaining between them. This CDR3 region has 14 residues. The CDR3 spells CSVSPTGYTGELFF. The CDR3 nucleotides read TGCAGCGTCTCCCCGACGGGTTACACCGGGGAGCTGTTTTTT.

The sample holds many counts of this clonotype. This sequence joins TRBV6-1 and TRBJ1-2; TRBD1 aligns across 7 bases. Germline V gene sequence: CDR1 MNHNS, CDR2 SASEGT. The CDR3 spans 14 residues. Losses at the gene ends were 5 bases for V and 4 bases for J; bases not matched to a gene: 7. CDR3 sequence: CASSLRGQPYGYTF. The DNA of the CDR3 is TGTGCCAGCAGTCTCCGGGGACAGCCCTATGGCTACACCTTC.

This clonotype was observed at least ten times. The chain is built from TRBV6-2 or TRBV6-3 and TRBJ2-7; D perhaps matches TRBD1 (6 bases). V dropped 2 bases and J dropped 0 bases, with 11 bases sitting between them. Germline assignment: CDR1 MNHEY and CDR2 SVGEGT. This CDR3 comprises 15 residues. CDR3: CASSYGPGDSYEQYF. The CDR3 DNA reads TGTGCCAGCAGTTACGGTCCAGGGGACTCCTACGAGCAGTACTTC.